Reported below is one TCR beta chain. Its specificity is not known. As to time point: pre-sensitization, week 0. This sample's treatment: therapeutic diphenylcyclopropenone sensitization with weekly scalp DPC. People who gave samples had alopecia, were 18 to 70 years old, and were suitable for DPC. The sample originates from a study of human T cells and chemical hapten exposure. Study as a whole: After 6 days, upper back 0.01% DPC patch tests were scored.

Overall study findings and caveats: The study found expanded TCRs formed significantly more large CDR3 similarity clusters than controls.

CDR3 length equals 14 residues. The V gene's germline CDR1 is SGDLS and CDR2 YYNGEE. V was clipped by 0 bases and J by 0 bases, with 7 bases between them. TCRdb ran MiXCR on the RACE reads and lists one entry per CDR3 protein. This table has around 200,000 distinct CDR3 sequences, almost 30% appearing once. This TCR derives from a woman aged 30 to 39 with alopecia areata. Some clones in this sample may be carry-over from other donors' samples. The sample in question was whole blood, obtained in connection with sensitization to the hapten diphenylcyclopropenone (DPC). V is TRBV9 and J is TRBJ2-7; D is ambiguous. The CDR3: CASSVDQNSYEQYF. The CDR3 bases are TGTGCCAGCAGCGTAGACCAGAACTCCTACGAGCAGTACTTC.